A single sample is the source of the 10 T cell receptor beta chains below, sequenced in a study of T cell responses to AZD1222 COVID-19 vaccine. Only in-frame clones appear in the TCRdb table, and some are missing; sequencing was by immunoSEQ multiplex PCR. Here the sample spans 150,000 to 250,000 clones, 85% to 95% being singletons. The material sequenced was peripheral blood, taken 28 days after the second AZD1222 dose. The receptors were sampled from an adult who received the AZD1222 COVID-19 vaccine.

The chain joins TRBV12-3 or TRBV12-4 to TRBJ2-7; D gene unclear. Trimming removed 9 bases from V and 11 bases from J, with 23 bases in between. The CDR3 is made up of 13 amino acids. The chain's CDR3 is CASSMQPGRNEYF. CDR3 in DNA: TGTGCCAGTTCCATGCAGCCCGGACGGAATGAGTACTTC.

The gene calls are TRBV27 and TRBJ2-7; no reliable D call. V shed 6 bases and J shed 3 bases, with 15 bases lying between them. Germline V gene sequence: CDR1 MNHEY, CDR2 SMNVEV (reference sequence). The CDR3 runs 14 residues. The CDR3 region has the DNA TGTGCCAGCAGCCCCATTGGGCTGAACTACGAGCAGTACTTC. Translation gives CASSPIGLNYEQYF.

The chain has TRBV7-2 and TRBJ2-1; D not certain. Between the trimmed V and J ends, which lost 1 base and 4 bases, there was a span of 5 bases. This CDR3 comprises 13 residues. Per germline, CDR1 SGHTA and CDR2 FQGNSA. The CDR3 loop is CASSLELYNEQFF. The CDR3 DNA follows: TGTGCCAGCAGCTTAGAACTATACAATGAGCAGTTCTTC.

This clone was recorded once. CDR3 DNA sequence: TGTGCCAGCAGTTATCTCCAGGGCAAAAATTCACCCCTCCACTTT. Residues: CASSYLQGKNSPLHF. The chain combines TRBV27 with TRBJ1-6; possibly TRBD1 for D (5 bases). From germline, CDR1 is MNHEY and CDR2 SMNVEV (reference sequence). CDR3 length: 15 amino acids. V was trimmed by 4 bases and J by 7 bases, leaving 14 bases between them.

This clone was observed a single time. The rearrangement links TRBV4-2 to TRBJ2-7; D not certain. This CDR3 is built from 15 residues. Germline-derived CDR1 and CDR2 are LGHNA and YNFKEQ. Between the trimmed V and J ends, which lost 0 bases and 3 bases, there was a span of 12 bases. The CDR3 loop reads CASSQEGQPFYEQYF. CDR3 bases: TGTGCCAGCAGCCAAGAGGGTCAGCCCTTCTACGAGCAGTACTTC.

The chain has TRBV5-5 and TRBJ2-7; either TRBD1 or TRBD2 may fit D (5 bases each). The CDR3 has 15 amino acids. V lost 2 bases, J lost 4 bases, and 16 bases lay in between. The germline V gene encodes CDR1 SGHKS and CDR2 YYEKEE (reference sequence). The CDR3 spells CASSLINGAGYEQYF. As DNA, the CDR3 is TGTGCCAGCAGCTTAATAAACGGGGCGGGTTACGAGCAGTACTTC.

J is TRBJ1-2 and V is TRBV6-5; D gene uncertain. With 0 bases removed from V and 7 bases from J, the gap between germline ends came to 9 bases. Germline V gives CDR1 MNHEY, CDR2 SVGAGI. This CDR3 is built from 13 residues. This chain's CDR3 is CASSYSEGFGYTF. CDR3 coding DNA: TGTGCCAGCAGTTACTCGGAAGGGTTTGGCTACACCTTC.

The chain has TRBV6-2 or TRBV6-3 and TRBJ2-7; D uncertain. Germline V CDR1 and CDR2: MNHEY, SVGEGT. The CDR3 runs 16 residues. V lost 2 bases, J lost 3 bases, and 17 bases lay in between. CDR3 residues: CASSYDRIGSRYEQYF. In nucleotides, the CDR3 is TGTGCCAGCAGTTACGATCGGATTGGGTCTCGCTACGAGCAGTACTTC.

The V call is TRBV2, the J call TRBJ2-3, with TRBD1 identical over 7 bases. CDR3 length equals 15 residues. Germline assignment: CDR1 SNHLY and CDR2 FYNNEI. J gave up 6 bases and V 7 bases, and 13 bases lay outside the gene matches. The CDR3 sequence: CASTEGQAPGDTQYF. DNA of the CDR3: TGTGCCAGCACGGAAGGACAGGCCCCTGGGGATACGCAGTATTTT.

V and J are TRBV7-9 and TRBJ1-2; tentatively, D is TRBD1 (6 bases). CDR1 and CDR2 from the germline V gene are SEHNR and FQNEAQ (reference sequence). Trimming stripped 5 bases from V and 4 bases from J, with 23 bases between. This CDR3 has 17 amino acids. This CDR3 reads CASSPKGKDRRLYGYTF. The DNA for the CDR3 is TGTGCCAGCAGCCCCAAAGGGAAGGACAGACGTCTCTATGGCTACACCTTC.